This TCR beta chain was documented in a study of blood T cell repertoires in COVID-19. Overall study: The origin of the acute and convalescent COVID-19 samples was the United States, Italy and Spain. In each case, the material was cDNA or gDNA derived from T cells, B-cell-depleted T cells, or PBMCs.

This clone has a single count. The CDR3 runs to 18 residues. The V gene's germline CDR1 is MNHEY and CDR2 SMNVEV (reference sequence). Trimming took 0 bases from V and 4 from J; bases not matched to a gene: 11. As originally analysed: Reference gene primers were amplified, and this amplification served to estimate nucleated cell counts. Only in-frame clones appear in the TCRdb table, and some are missing; sequencing was by immunoSEQ multiplex PCR. The V and J calls and clone size were taken over from that table, and D and trimming were inferred from the DNA. The table includes 90,000 to 150,000 clones, 75% to 90% detected once.

The gene calls are TRBV27 and TRBJ2-1, with 8 bases identical to TRBD1. Sequenced material: peripheral blood. This clonotype was obtained from a man aged 70-80 years with active or convalescent COVID-19. The CDR3, as DNA: TGTGCCAGCAGTTTATCTGAAGGGGACAGGATCTTTTACAATGAGCAGTTCTTC. Translated: CASSLSEGDRIFYNEQFF.